The clone carrying this T cell receptor beta chain was seen only once. Indicated treatment: oral pan-JAK inhibitor, 5-10 mg twice daily. In alopecia areata patients, both lesional scalp punch biopsies and peripheral blood were collected. This sample is drawn from a study of CD8+ T cells in alopecia areata. Trimming left V 5 bases short and J 4 bases short, with 12 bases between. Germline values: CDR1 MNHEY, CDR2 SMNVEV (reference sequence). The CDR3 extends over 13 amino acids. The authors extracted RNA and reverse transcribed it into cDNA as the sequencing template. TCRdb's table, derived via immunoSEQ multiplex PCR, lists solely in-frame clones and lacks some. This table has some 120,000 clones, under 60% appearing once.

The receptor comes from a human donor with alopecia areata. The rearrangement links TRBV27 to TRBJ2-7, with D possibly matching TRBD1 (5 bases). The specimen was CD8+ T cells sorted from blood, collected at week 24, from a patient treated with tofacitinib. The DNA for the CDR3 is TGTGCCAGCAGTGAAGGACACCGTTACGAGCAGTACTTC. It encodes CASSEGHRYEQYF.